The 2 T cell receptor beta chains below come from one sample, sequenced in a study of T cells in women clearing cervical HPV infection. Sequenced by immunoSEQ multiplex PCR; TCRdb stores in-frame clones only, minus some. The table for this sample gives some 11,000 clones. The sample taken for sequencing was blood buffy coat. The receptor source for this set is a woman between 18 and 70 years old with a cervical HPV16 infection that either progressed to CIN3+ or cleared (not recorded which).

As regards this clone: Read sequence stops 3 residues before the CDR3 end, and the germline J gene provides the missing end. The gene calls are TRBV2 and TRBJ1-5; D call uncertain. In germline, CDR1 is SNHLY, CDR2 FYNNEI. The V end lost 9 bases, the J end lost 3 bases, and 18 bases lay between the germline ends. This CDR3 has 15 amino acids. The CDR3 sequence is CASAVEKGFNQPQHF. CDR3 DNA (partial): TGTGCCAGTGCGGTGGAGAAAGGCTTCAATCAGCCC.

By frequency, this clone registers large. The CDR3 end falls 3 residues outside the read, so it is completed with the germline J gene. V is TRBV7-6 and J is TRBJ2-1, with TRBD1 matching 8 bases. The V gene end was trimmed by 5 bases and the J gene end by 6 bases; junction bases not matched to a gene: 0. The germline V gene has CDR1 SGHVS and CDR2 FNYEAQ. The CDR3 has 12 residues. The CDR3 bases that were read are TGTGCCAGCAGCGGACAGGGCAATGAG. Translating gives CASSGQGNE. The full CDR3 is CASSGQGNEQFF. The entire variable domain, with the rest obtained from reference TRBV7-6 and TRBJ2-1, is as follows: GAGVSQSPRYKVTKRGQDVALRCDPISGHVSLYWYRQALGQGPEFLTYFNYEAQQDKSGLPNDRFSAERPEGSISTLTIQRTEQRDSAMYRCASSGQGNEQFFGPGTRLTVL.